The 25 T cell receptor beta chains listed next were all sequenced from one sample in a study of blood T cell repertoires in COVID-19. Sequencing was performed with immunoSEQ multiplex PCR; in TCRdb, only in-frame clones are kept and a portion is missing. Of around 160,000 clones listed, roughly 87% were seen once; the top ten hold less than 5%. The sequencing sample was made of PBMCs or T cells enriched from blood (not recorded which). Receptor source: a woman in her 40s who had been exposed to COVID-19.

V gene TRBV19 combines with J gene TRBJ1-3; no clear D gene. This CDR3 spans 13 amino acids. CDR1 and CDR2 from the germline V gene are LNHDA and SQIVND (reference sequence). Trimming removed 6 bases at V and 4 bases at J, with 10 bases between. The CDR3 sequence: CASRSESGNTIYF. The DNA for the CDR3 is TGTGCCAGTAGGTCAGAATCGGGAAACACCATATATTTT.

The J gene is TRBJ1-2, the V gene TRBV18; TRBD1 aligns across 7 bases. J gave up 0 bases and V 3 bases, and 1 base lay outside the gene matches. CDR3 length: 14 amino acids. Germline CDR1 and CDR2: KGHSH and LQKENI. As DNA, the CDR3 is TGTGCCAGCTCACCGGGACAGACTAACTATGGCTACACCTTC. Its translation: CASSPGQTNYGYTF.

The chain carries TRBV4-1 and TRBJ1-1; 11 positions match TRBD1. The CDR3 is 17 residues long. Germline V gene sequence: CDR1 MGHRA, CDR2 YSYEKL. The J segment lost 3 bases and the V segment lost 4 bases, leaving 10 bases of the junction unmatched. CDR3 protein: CASSPNVPGQGDTEAFF. The CDR3 region has the DNA TGCGCCAGCAGCCCCAATGTCCCGGGACAGGGGGACACTGAAGCTTTCTTT.

The chain employs TRBV7-9 and TRBJ1-2; TRBD1 might be the D (6 bases). Trimming left V 3 bases short and J 6 bases short, with 17 bases between. Germline V gene data show CDR1 as SEHNR and CDR2 as FQNEAQ (reference sequence). This CDR3 has 15 amino acids. The CDR3: CASSFTGTPADGYTF. In nucleotides, the CDR3 is TGTGCCAGCAGCTTCACAGGGACGCCGGCGGATGGCTACACCTTC.

The gene calls are TRBV11-1 and TRBJ1-1, with unresolved D. Per the germline V gene, CDR1 is SGHAT and CDR2 is FQDESV (reference sequence). V shed 0 bases and J shed 1 base, with 6 bases lying between them. The CDR3 loop spans 14 amino acids. The CDR3 DNA reads as TGTGCCAGCAGCTTAGCGCGTGAGAACACTGAAGCTTTCTTT. Protein sequence: CASSLARENTEAFF. Based on the CDR3 plus reference TRBV11-1 and TRBJ1-1, the full variable domain is EAEVAQSPRYKITEKSQAVAFWCDPISGHATLYWYRQILGQGPELLVQFQDESVVDDSQLPKDRFSAERLKGVDSTLKIQPAELGDSAMYLCASSLARENTEAFFGQGTRLTVV.

This chain joins TRBV6-1 and TRBJ1-2; D gene uncertain. Per germline, CDR1 MNHNS and CDR2 SASEGT. Trimming shortened V by 0 bases and J by 8 bases, and 13 bases separated the two germline ends. This CDR3 spans 14 amino acids. In DNA form, the CDR3 reads TGTGCCAGCAGTGAAGCGAGACCGGGGAGCGGCTACACCTTC. It is translated as CASSEARPGSGYTF.

V gene TRBV12-1 combines with J gene TRBJ2-2; TRBD2 is taken as the D call from the table, unchecked against the DNA. TRBV12-1 is marked as a pseudogene. This CDR3 is 17 amino acids long. The CDR3 reads CASSFPLAGEITGELFF. CDR3 bases: TGTGCCAGCAGCTTCCCTCTAGCGGGGGAGATCACCGGGGAGCTGTTTTTT.

The chain employs TRBV5-4 and TRBJ1-2; 11 bases fit TRBD1. The CDR3 consists of 15 residues. V lost 4 bases, J lost 6 bases, and 8 bases stayed unmatched. Per the germline V gene, CDR1 is SGHNT and CDR2 is YYREEE (reference sequence). CDR3 bases: TGTGCCAGCAGCCGGTCCCGGGACAGGGGGAATGGCTACACCTTC. This gives the protein CASSRSRDRGNGYTF.

V gene TRBV7-2 combines with J gene TRBJ2-1; the match to TRBD2 covers 11 bases. Germline-derived CDR1 and CDR2 are SGHTA and FQGNSA. The CDR3 spans 15 residues. V lost 2 bases, J lost 9 bases, and 6 bases stayed unmatched. The CDR3 region has the DNA TGTGCCAGCAGCTTACAGACTAGCGGGACTGGTGAGCAGTTCTTC. Its protein product is CASSLQTSGTGEQFF.

This chain uses TRBV9 with TRBJ1-6; D gene uncertain. V was trimmed by 4 bases and J by 6 bases, leaving 11 bases between them. The CDR3 totals 14 residues. Looked up from germline, CDR1 is SGDLS and CDR2 is YYNGEE. CDR3 DNA sequence: TGTGCCAGCAGCTCCCTCGATAGTAATTCACCCCTCCACTTT. Encoded protein: CASSSLDSNSPLHF.

The genes are TRBV7-9 and TRBJ1-1, with TRBD1 matching 9 bases. Germline trimming cut 1 base from V and 11 bases from J; bases unmatched to any gene: 2. Germline CDR1 and CDR2: SEHNR and FQNEAQ (reference sequence). This CDR3 spans 12 amino acids. The DNA of the CDR3 is TGTGCCAGCAGCTTAGGAGGGACAGGGGCTTTCTTT. Amino acids: CASSLGGTGAFF.

The rearrangement uses TRBV5-1 and TRBJ1-2; 8 positions agree with TRBD1. V shed 0 bases and J 8 bases; nucleotides not matched to a gene: 12. The CDR3 sequence is 16 residues long. Germline CDR1 and CDR2: SGHRS and YFSETQ. Written as DNA, the CDR3 is TGCGCCAGCAGCTTGGCCGGCCAGGGGGCAAGGCAAGGCTACACCTTC. Amino acids: CASSLAGQGARQGYTF. Together with reference TRBV5-1 and TRBJ1-2, the CDR3 gives the full variable domain: KAGVTQTPRYLIKTRGQQVTLSCSPISGHRSVSWYQQTPGQGLQFLFEYFSETQRNKGNFPGRFSGRQFSNSRSEMNVSTLELGDSALYLCASSLAGQGARQGYTFGSGTRLTVV.

This clone occurred a few times. V usage is TRBV4-1 and J usage is TRBJ2-1; 8 bases are shared with TRBD2. V lost 4 bases, J lost 5 bases, and 25 bases stayed unmatched. This CDR3 contains 21 residues. The V gene's germline CDR1 is MGHRA and CDR2 YSYEKL. CDR3 loop: CASSLTRLAGSKVSPHNEQFF. CDR3 DNA: TGCGCCAGCAGCCTAACCCGATTAGCGGGATCAAAGGTTAGTCCCCACAATGAGCAGTTCTTC.

The rearrangement uses TRBV2 and TRBJ1-3, with D hard to call. The germline CDR1 and CDR2 sequences are SNHLY and FYNNEI. V lost 4 bases and J 9 bases, leaving 19 bases between the germline ends. The CDR3 covers 15 residues. This CDR3 reads CASSGGPTAGSTIYF. As DNA, the CDR3 is TGTGCCAGCAGTGGCGGCCCTACCGCCGGTAGCACCATATATTTT.

This clone was seen a handful of times. CDR3 DNA sequence: TGTGCCAGCAGCTCCGGACAGGGCTGGGACGAGCAGTACTTC. The encoded protein is CASSSGQGWDEQYF. This chain links TRBV11-3 with TRBJ2-7, with 8 positions matching TRBD1. The germline V gene has CDR1 SGHNT and CDR2 YENEEA. The CDR3 totals 14 residues. V lost 4 bases to trimming and J lost 5 bases; unmatched junction nucleotides: 7. Supplemented by reference TRBV11-3 and TRBJ2-7, the full variable domain reads EAGVVQSPRYKIIEKKQPVAFWCNPISGHNTLYWYLQNLGQGPELLIRYENEEAVDDSQLPKDRFSAERLKGVDSTLKIQPAELGDSAVYLCASSSGQGWDEQYFGPGTRLTVT.

The gene calls are TRBV7-9 and TRBJ2-7, with 9 bases lining up with TRBD1. Trimming cost V 4 bases and J 7 bases; bases outside gene matches: 11. CDR1 and CDR2 (germline): SEHNR, FQNEAQ (reference sequence). CDR3 length: 15 amino acids. For the CDR3, the DNA is TGTGCCAGCAGCTCCTGGGGACAGGGACAGAGGGAGCAGTACTTC. It specifies CASSSWGQGQREQYF.

The chain recombines TRBV7-3 with TRBJ1-1; D is ambiguous. The CDR3 runs to 14 residues. CDR1 and CDR2 from the germline V gene are SGHTA and FQGTGA. Trimming removed 2 bases at V and 0 bases at J, with 7 bases between. The CDR3 DNA sequence: TGTGCCAGCAGCTTAGGGCATGTGAACACTGAAGCTTTCTTT. Translated: CASSLGHVNTEAFF.

This chain connects TRBV7-9 to TRBJ2-7; the match to TRBD1 covers 8 bases. In germline, CDR1 is SEHNR, CDR2 FQNEAQ (reference sequence). V shed 2 bases and J 6 bases; nucleotides not matched to a gene: 6. The CDR3 totals 14 residues. The CDR3 DNA reads TGTGCCAGCAGCTTACTTAGGACAGGGCCCGAGCAGTACTTC. It encodes CASSLLRTGPEQYF.

The chain uses TRBV6-1 and TRBJ2-1, with D unresolved. V lost 3 bases to trimming and J lost 5 bases, with 5 bases between them. Germline CDR1 MNHNS, CDR2 SASEGT. The CDR3 is made up of 12 amino acids. CDR3 sequence: CASSDSHNEQFF. For the CDR3, the DNA is TGTGCCAGCAGTGATTCTCACAATGAGCAGTTCTTC.

The chain links TRBV6-6 to TRBJ1-1, with D uncertain. V lost 0 bases and J lost 0, with 5 bases in between. In germline, CDR1 is MNHNY, CDR2 SVGAGI (reference sequence). The CDR3 has 14 residues. The CDR3 nucleotides are TGTGCCAGCAGTTACTCCGTCCTGAACACTGAAGCTTTCTTT. Its translation is CASSYSVLNTEAFF.

The CDR3 DNA sequence: TGCGCCAGCAGCTTGGTCGCAGATACGCAGTATTTT. Amino acid sequence: CASSLVADTQYF. This chain uses TRBV5-1 with TRBJ2-3; D is unresolved. Germline V CDR1 and CDR2: SGHRS, YFSETQ. CDR3 length equals 12 residues. V lost 0 bases and J 4 bases, leaving 3 bases between the germline ends.

This chain uses TRBV18 with TRBJ1-6, with TRBD1 as a possible D gene (5 bases). There are 15 residues in the CDR3. CDR1 and CDR2 (germline): KGHSH, LQKENI. V was trimmed by 0 bases and J by 9 bases, leaving 12 bases between them. CDR3 coding DNA: TGTGCCAGCTCACCACCGTCAGGGAATGGTTCACCCCTCCACTTT. This translates into CASSPPSGNGSPLHF.

The chain employs TRBV5-5 and TRBJ1-1; D not resolved. In germline, CDR1 is SGHKS, CDR2 YYEKEE (reference sequence). The CDR3 loop spans 14 amino acids. Trimming took 0 bases from V and 0 from J, leaving 6 bases between them. In nucleotides, the CDR3 is TGTGCCAGCAGCTTGGTAGCTATGAACACTGAAGCTTTCTTT. As protein: CASSLVAMNTEAFF.

The table lists this clone with a count of one. The J gene is TRBJ1-1, the V gene TRBV13; maybe TRBD1 (5 bases). V was trimmed by 5 bases and J by 7 bases, leaving 14 bases between them. Germline V CDR1 and CDR2: PRHDT, FYEKMQ (reference sequence). This CDR3 spans 13 amino acids. This chain's CDR3 is CASSPAGRVEAFF. The CDR3 DNA is TGTGCCAGCAGCCCCGCGGGGCGGGTTGAAGCTTTCTTT.

CDR3 nucleotides: TGTGCCAGCAGTCGGGGGTTCTTTGGAGGAAACACCATATATTTT. Its translation is CASSRGFFGGNTIYF. This chain joins TRBV6-5 and TRBJ1-3, with a possible D match to TRBD1 (5 bases). The CDR3 is made up of 15 amino acids. V was cut by 5 bases and J by 4 bases, with 15 bases left in between. Germline values: CDR1 MNHEY, CDR2 SVGAGI.